A selection of T cell receptor beta chains follows, all from one sample in a study of cytomegalovirus exposure and HLA in healthy donors. This table comes from immunoSEQ multiplex PCR, and its TCRdb copy is limited to in-frame clones, with some not included. Of about 140,000 clones in the sample, around three quarters were seen once. Specimen: PBMCs. Receptors originate from a man aged 35 to 55 in good health and CMV-seronegative. CDR3s include the opening cysteine and the closing phenylalanine or tryptophan. A D gene is named only where the DNA matches it firmly. Some rows have no size entry. The others give once, few or many, or a class for an expanded clone.

d_gene,j_gene,abundance,v_gene,CDR3aa,CDR3nt
-,TRBJ2-3,once,TRBV25-1,CASSESSTDTQYF,TGTGCCAGCAGTGAATCTAGCACAGATACGCAGTATTTT
-,TRBJ1-3,-,TRBV19,CASSTSRDRINTIYF,TGTGCCAGTAGCACATCCCGCGACAGGATCAACACCATATATTTT
-,TRBJ1-4,-,TRBV2,CASSSAGRVEKLFF,TGTGCCAGCAGTTCCGCAGGGAGGGTTGAAAAACTGTTTTTT
TRBD2,TRBJ2-7,-,TRBV9,CASSVGPSGAYEQYF,TGTGCCAGCAGCGTAGGTCCTAGCGGGGCATACGAGCAGTACTTC
TRBD2,TRBJ2-7,-,TRBV6-5,CASSYSRTSGTFSEYF,TGTGCCAGCAGTTACTCTCGGACTAGCGGAACTTTTAGTGAGTACTTC
TRBD2,TRBJ2-1,few,TRBV19,CASSIGTSGGFYNEQFF,TGTGCCAGTAGTATCGGGACTAGCGGGGGATTCTACAATGAGCAGTTCTTC
-,TRBJ2-4,once,TRBV27,CASRDSLAKNIQYF,TGTGCCAGCAGGGACAGCCTAGCCAAAAACATTCAGTACTTC
TRBD1,TRBJ2-7,-,TRBV7-6,CASSPGQGPSYEQYF,TGTGCCAGCAGCCCCGGACAGGGGCCCTCCTACGAGCAGTACTTC
-,TRBJ1-2,-,TRBV9,CASSVEPGYGYTF,TGTGCCAGCAGCGTAGAACCAGGGTATGGCTACACCTTC
TRBD2,TRBJ2-1,-,TRBV9,CASSRRTSGNSYNEQFF,TGTGCCAGCAGCAGACGGACTAGCGGAAACTCCTACAATGAGCAGTTCTTC
-,TRBJ2-7,-,TRBV7-9,CASSFSGTVDYEQYF,TGTGCCAGCAGCTTTAGCGGGACAGTGGACTACGAGCAGTACTTC
-,TRBJ2-7,-,TRBV4-3,CASSQGDNYEQYF,TGCGCCAGCAGCCAAGGGGACAACTACGAGCAGTACTTC
-,TRBJ2-5,-,TRBV6-1,CASSESVQVQETQYF,TGTGCCAGCAGTGAATCAGTACAGGTCCAAGAGACCCAGTACTTC
TRBD2,TRBJ2-1,few,TRBV7-2,CASSSGIGTSNEQFF,TGTGCCAGCAGCTCAGGGATAGGGACTAGCAATGAGCAGTTCTTC
-,TRBJ2-7,-,TRBV7-2,CASSLGQGFHEQYF,TGTGCCAGCAGCTTAGGGCAGGGATTCCACGAGCAGTACTTC
-,TRBJ2-7,-,TRBV28,CASSVQQEPGEQYF,TGTGCCAGCAGCGTCCAACAAGAACCAGGCGAGCAGTACTTC
TRBD1,TRBJ1-2,-,TRBV15,CATRRGDRNYGYTF,TGTGCCACCAGGCGAGGGGACAGGAACTATGGCTACACCTTC
TRBD2,TRBJ2-1,-,TRBV11-3,CASSAERGPENNEQFF,TGTGCCAGCAGCGCCGAGCGGGGGCCGGAGAACAATGAGCAGTTCTTC
TRBD1,TRBJ1-5,few,TRBV7-9,CASSRGQGADQPQHF,TGTGCCAGCAGCAGGGGACAGGGGGCCGATCAGCCCCAGCATTTT
TRBD1,TRBJ1-5,-,TRBV19,CASLGGAGNQPQHF,TGTGCCAGTCTAGGGGGCGCGGGCAATCAGCCCCAGCATTTT
-,TRBJ1-5,-,TRBV5-5,CASSEGAGQPQHF,TGTGCCAGCAGCGAAGGTGCAGGTCAGCCCCAGCATTTT
-,TRBJ2-7,few,TRBV2,CASSRVSGTRNNYEQYF,TGTGCCAGCAGTAGGGTATCGGGGACACGGAATAACTACGAGCAGTACTTC
-,TRBJ2-4,-,TRBV21-1,CASSSHLSQAKNIQYF,TGTGCCAGCAGCAGTCATCTCTCACAGGCCAAAAACATTCAGTACTTC
TRBD2,TRBJ2-1,once,TRBV28,CASRALLAGVINEQFF,TGTGCCAGCAGGGCCCTACTAGCGGGAGTAATCAATGAGCAGTTCTTC
TRBD1,TRBJ2-3,once,TRBV5-1,CASSLDRGATDTQYF,TGCGCCAGCAGCTTGGACAGGGGAGCAACAGATACGCAGTATTTT
TRBD1,TRBJ2-2,-,TRBV5-1,CASSTGDRDMNTGELFF,TGCGCCAGCAGCACCGGGGACAGGGATATGAACACCGGGGAGCTGTTTTTT
TRBD1,TRBJ1-4,once,TRBV6-5,CASSQTGPNEKLFF,TGTGCCAGCAGTCAGACAGGGCCTAATGAAAAACTGTTTTTT
-,TRBJ2-7,once,TRBV28,CASSLQQGWYEQYF,TGTGCCAGCAGTTTACAACAGGGTTGGTACGAGCAGTACTTC
TRBD1,TRBJ1-4,-,TRBV5-4,CASSFRGSNEKLFF,TGTGCCAGCAGCTTCAGGGGGTCTAATGAAAAACTGTTTTTT
-,TRBJ2-5,-,TRBV28,CASNRYQETQYF,TGTGCCAGCAACCGGTACCAAGAGACCCAGTACTTC
-,TRBJ1-5,few,TRBV15,CATSRGAGIGNQPQHF,TGTGCCACCAGCAGAGGGGCAGGTATCGGCAATCAGCCCCAGCATTTT
-,TRBJ1-1,-,TRBV25-1,CATSPAGQNTEAFF,TGTGCCACCAGCCCGGCAGGCCAGAACACTGAAGCTTTCTTT
TRBD1,TRBJ1-3,-,TRBV5-8,CASSHGQGIVGNTIYF,TGTGCCAGCAGCCATGGACAGGGTATTGTCGGAAACACCATATATTTT
TRBD1,TRBJ2-1,-,TRBV25-1,CASEDREGVGSYNEQFF,TGTGCCAGCGAGGACAGGGAAGGTGTTGGGTCCTACAATGAGCAGTTCTTC
-,TRBJ2-1,-,TRBV7-9,CASSLGGRGYEQFF,TGTGCCAGCAGCTTAGGGGGCAGGGGTTATGAGCAGTTCTTC
-,TRBJ1-1,-,TRBV7-9,CASSAQGGGMTEAFF,TGTGCCAGCAGCGCCCAGGGAGGCGGGATGACTGAAGCTTTCTTT
TRBD2,TRBJ2-7,once,TRBV7-2,CASSLFFGRASSGEQYF,TGTGCCAGCAGCTTATTTTTCGGGAGGGCCTCCTCGGGCGAGCAGTACTTC
-,TRBJ1-2,few,TRBV29-1,CSGRFAAGYTF,TGCAGCGGTAGATTCGCGGCTGGCTACACCTTC
TRBD1,TRBJ2-6,-,TRBV7-9,CASRGPGGFSGANVLTF,TGTGCCAGCAGGGGGCCAGGGGGTTTCTCTGGGGCCAACGTCCTGACTTTC
TRBD1,TRBJ2-1,-,TRBV7-9,CASSTTGAHNEQFF,TGTGCCAGCAGCACGACAGGGGCCCACAATGAGCAGTTCTTC